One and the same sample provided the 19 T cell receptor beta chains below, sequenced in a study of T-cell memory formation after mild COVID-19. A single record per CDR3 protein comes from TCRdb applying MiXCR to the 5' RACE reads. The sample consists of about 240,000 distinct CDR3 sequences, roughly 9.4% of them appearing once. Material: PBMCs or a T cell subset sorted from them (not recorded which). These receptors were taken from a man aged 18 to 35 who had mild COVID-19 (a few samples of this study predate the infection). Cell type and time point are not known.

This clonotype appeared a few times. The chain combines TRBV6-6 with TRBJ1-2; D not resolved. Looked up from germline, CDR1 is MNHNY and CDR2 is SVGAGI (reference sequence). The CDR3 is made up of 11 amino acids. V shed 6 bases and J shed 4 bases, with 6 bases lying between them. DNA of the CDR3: TGTGCCAGCAGCCGGAGCTATGGCTACACCTTC. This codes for CASSRSYGYTF.

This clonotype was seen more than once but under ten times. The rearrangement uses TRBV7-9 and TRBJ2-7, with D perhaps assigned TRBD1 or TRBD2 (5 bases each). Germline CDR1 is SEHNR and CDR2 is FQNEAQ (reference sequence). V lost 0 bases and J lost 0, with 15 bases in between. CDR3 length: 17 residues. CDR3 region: CASSLARGGPSSYEQYF. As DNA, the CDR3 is TGTGCCAGCAGCTTAGCGCGTGGGGGACCCTCCTCCTACGAGCAGTACTTC.

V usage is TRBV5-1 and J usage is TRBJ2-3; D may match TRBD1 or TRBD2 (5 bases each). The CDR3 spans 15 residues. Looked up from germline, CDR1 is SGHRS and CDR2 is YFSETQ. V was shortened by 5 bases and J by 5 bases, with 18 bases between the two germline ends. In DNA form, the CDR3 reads TGCGCCAGCAGAGGGGCACCGGAGGTATTAGATACGCAGTATTTT. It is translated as CASRGAPEVLDTQYF.

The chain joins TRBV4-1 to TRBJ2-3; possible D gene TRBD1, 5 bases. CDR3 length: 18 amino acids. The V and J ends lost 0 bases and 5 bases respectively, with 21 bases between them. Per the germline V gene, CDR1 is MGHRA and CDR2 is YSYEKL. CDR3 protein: CASSQDLGVPFYQDTQYF. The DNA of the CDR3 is TGCGCCAGCAGCCAAGATCTAGGGGTCCCCTTCTACCAAGATACGCAGTATTTT.

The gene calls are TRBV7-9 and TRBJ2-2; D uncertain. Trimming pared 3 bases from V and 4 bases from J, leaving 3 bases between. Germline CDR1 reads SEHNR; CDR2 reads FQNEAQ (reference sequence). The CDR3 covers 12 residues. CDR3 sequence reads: CASSFVTGELFF. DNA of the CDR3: TGTGCCAGCAGCTTTGTCACCGGGGAGCTGTTTTTT.

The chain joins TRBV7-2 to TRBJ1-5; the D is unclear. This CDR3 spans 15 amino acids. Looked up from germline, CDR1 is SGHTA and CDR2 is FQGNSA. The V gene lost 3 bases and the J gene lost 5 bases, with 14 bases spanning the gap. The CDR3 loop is CASSLVASWDQPQHF. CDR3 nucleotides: TGTGCCAGCAGCTTGGTAGCCTCCTGGGATCAGCCCCAGCATTTT.

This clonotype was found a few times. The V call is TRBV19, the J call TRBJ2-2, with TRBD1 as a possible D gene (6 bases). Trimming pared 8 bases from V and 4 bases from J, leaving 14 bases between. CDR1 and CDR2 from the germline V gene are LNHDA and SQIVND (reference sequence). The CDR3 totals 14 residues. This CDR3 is CASAMLGATGELFF. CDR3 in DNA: TGTGCCAGTGCCATGTTGGGGGCCACCGGGGAGCTGTTTTTT.

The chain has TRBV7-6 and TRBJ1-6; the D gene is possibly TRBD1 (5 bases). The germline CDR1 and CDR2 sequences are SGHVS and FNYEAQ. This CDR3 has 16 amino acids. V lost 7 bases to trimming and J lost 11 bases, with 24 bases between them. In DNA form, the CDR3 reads TGTGCCAGCATCCCGGGCGTAGCGGCAGGGCGGACACCCCTCCACTTT. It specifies CASIPGVAAGRTPLHF.

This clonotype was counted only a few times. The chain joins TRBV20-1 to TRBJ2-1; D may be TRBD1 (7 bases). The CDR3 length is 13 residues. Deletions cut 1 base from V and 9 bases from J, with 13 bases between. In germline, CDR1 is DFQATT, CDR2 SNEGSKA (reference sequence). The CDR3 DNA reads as TGCAGTGCTAGAGGCCAGGGGGGCTTTGAGCAGTTCTTC. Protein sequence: CSARGQGGFEQFF.

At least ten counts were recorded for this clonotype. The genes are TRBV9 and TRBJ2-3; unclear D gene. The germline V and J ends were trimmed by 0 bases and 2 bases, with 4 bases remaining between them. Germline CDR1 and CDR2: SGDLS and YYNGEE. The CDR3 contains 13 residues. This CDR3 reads CASSVGPTDTQYF. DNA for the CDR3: TGTGCCAGCAGCGTAGGGCCCACAGATACGCAGTATTTT.

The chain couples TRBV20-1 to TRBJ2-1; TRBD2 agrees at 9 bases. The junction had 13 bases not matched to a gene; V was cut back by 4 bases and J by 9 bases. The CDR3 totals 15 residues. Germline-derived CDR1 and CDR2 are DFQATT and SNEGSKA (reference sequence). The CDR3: CSATTGRLAGSEQFF. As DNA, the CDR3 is TGCAGTGCTACCACTGGCCGGCTAGCGGGGAGTGAGCAGTTCTTC.

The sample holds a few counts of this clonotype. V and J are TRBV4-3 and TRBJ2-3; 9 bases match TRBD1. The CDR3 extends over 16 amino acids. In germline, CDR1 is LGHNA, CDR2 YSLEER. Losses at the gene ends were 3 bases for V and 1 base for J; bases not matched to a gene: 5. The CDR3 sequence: CASSQERTGGTDTQYF. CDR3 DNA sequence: TGCGCCAGCAGCCAGGAGAGGACAGGGGGCACAGATACGCAGTATTTT.

CDR3 protein: CASSPTGSSYNEQFF. The CDR3 DNA reads TGTGCCAGCAGCCCGACGGGGAGCTCCTACAATGAGCAGTTCTTC. The chain is built from TRBV12-3 or TRBV12-4 and TRBJ2-1; weak D call: TRBD2 (5 bases). The CDR3 contains 15 residues. With 6 bases removed from V and 0 bases from J, the gap between germline ends came to 12 bases.

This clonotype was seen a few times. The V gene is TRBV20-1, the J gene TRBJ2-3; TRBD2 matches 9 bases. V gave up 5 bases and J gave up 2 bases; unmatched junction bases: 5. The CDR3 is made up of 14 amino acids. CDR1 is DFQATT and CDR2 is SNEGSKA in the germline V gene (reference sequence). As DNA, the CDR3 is TGCAGTGCTCAAGCGGGGGGTATCACAGATACGCAGTATTTT. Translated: CSAQAGGITDTQYF.

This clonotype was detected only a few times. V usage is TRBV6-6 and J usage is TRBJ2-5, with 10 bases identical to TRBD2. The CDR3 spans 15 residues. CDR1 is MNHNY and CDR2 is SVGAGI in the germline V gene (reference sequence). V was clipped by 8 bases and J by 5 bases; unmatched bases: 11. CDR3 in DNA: TGTGCCAGCGTTAAGGACAGCGGGGGGGCGGAGACCCAGTACTTC. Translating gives CASVKDSGGAETQYF.

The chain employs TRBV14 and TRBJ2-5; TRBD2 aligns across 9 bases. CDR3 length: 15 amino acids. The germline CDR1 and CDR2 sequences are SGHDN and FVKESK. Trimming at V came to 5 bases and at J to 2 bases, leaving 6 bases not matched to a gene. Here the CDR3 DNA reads TGTGCCAGCAGCGACCTTAGCGGGGGACAAGAGACCCAGTACTTC. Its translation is CASSDLSGGQETQYF.

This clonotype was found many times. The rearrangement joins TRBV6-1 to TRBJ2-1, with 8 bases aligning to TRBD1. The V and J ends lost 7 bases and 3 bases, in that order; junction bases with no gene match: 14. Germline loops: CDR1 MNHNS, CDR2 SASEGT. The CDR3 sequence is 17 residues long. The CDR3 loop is CASIVNPGGGRYNEQFF. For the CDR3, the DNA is TGTGCCAGCATTGTGAACCCAGGGGGCGGCCGCTACAATGAGCAGTTCTTC.

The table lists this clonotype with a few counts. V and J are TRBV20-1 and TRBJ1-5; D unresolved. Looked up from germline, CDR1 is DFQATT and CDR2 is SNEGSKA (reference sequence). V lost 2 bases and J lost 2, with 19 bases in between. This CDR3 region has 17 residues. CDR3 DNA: TGCAGTGCTAGACGGTCCGACCTGGGTGCTGGCAATCAGCCCCAGCATTTT. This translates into CSARRSDLGAGNQPQHF.

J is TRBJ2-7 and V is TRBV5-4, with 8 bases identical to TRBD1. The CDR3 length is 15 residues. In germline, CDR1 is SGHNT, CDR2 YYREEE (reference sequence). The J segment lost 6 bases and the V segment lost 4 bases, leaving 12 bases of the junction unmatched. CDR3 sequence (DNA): TGTGCCAGCAGCGAGGACAGGGTAGGGCTCCCCGAGCAGTACTTC. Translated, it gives CASSEDRVGLPEQYF.